This TCR beta chain was sequenced during a study of shared clonotypes between healthy human individuals. For the study at large: The study enrolled a couple of women and a few men aged 18 to 49. Study-level results: The study found roughly 5.3% of naive CD4 clonotypes shared across several donors.

CDR3 length: 15 amino acids. V was clipped by 5 bases and J by 0 bases, with 14 bases between them. Germline CDR1 is MNHEY and CDR2 is SVGAGI. With regard to this clone: Its antigen is undetermined.

Sorted-subset replicate PCRs used 200 ng of genomic DNA. This amount corresponded to approximately 30,000 T cell genomes. The method was immunoSEQ multiplex PCR; TCRdb's version includes in-frame clones alone and lacks a portion of them. The sample contains around 2,000,000 clones, 85% to 95% of which appear only once. Sequencing was performed on naive CD4+ T cells sorted from blood. The subset here: CD45RA+ positively selected. The chain is built from TRBV6-5 and TRBJ2-7, with unresolved D. This TCR was recovered from a man aged 18-30 years in good health. CDR3 in amino acids: CASSKDPSTSYEQYF. The CDR3, as DNA: TGTGCCAGCAGTAAGGACCCAAGTACCTCCTACGAGCAGTACTTC.